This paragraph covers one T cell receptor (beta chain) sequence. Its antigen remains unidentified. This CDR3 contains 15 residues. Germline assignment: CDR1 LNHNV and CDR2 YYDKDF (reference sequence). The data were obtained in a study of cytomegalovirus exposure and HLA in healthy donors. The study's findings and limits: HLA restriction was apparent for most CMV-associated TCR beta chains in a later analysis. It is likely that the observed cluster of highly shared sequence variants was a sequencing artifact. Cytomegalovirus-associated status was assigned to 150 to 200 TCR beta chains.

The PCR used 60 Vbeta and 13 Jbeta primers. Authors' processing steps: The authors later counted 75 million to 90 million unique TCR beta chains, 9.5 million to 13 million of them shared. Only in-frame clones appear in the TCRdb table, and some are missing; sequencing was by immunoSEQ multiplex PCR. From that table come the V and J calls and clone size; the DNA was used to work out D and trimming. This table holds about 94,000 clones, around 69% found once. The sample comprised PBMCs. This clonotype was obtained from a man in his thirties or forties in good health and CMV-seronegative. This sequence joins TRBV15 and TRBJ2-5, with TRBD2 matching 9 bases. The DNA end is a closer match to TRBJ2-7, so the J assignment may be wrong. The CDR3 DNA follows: TGTGCCACCAGCAGAGTAGGCGGGAGGGCCAACGAGCAGTACTTC. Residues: CATSRVGGRANEQYF.